The 14 T cell receptor beta chains listed next were all sequenced from one sample in a study of PD-1 blockade in mismatch repair-deficient tumors. The method was immunoSEQ multiplex PCR; TCRdb's version includes in-frame clones alone and lacks a portion of them. The sample has 40,000 to 60,000 clones; approximately 84% are singletons. Sequences were derived from peripheral blood, sampled approximately 20 weeks after starting pembrolizumab. Every receptor here comes from an adult with mismatch repair-deficient cancer.

V usage is TRBV5-1 and J usage is TRBJ2-7; 13 bases map to TRBD2. The CDR3 contains 13 residues. From germline, CDR1 is SGHRS and CDR2 YFSETQ. With 7 bases clipped from V and 7 bases from J, the junction kept 5 bases outside the gene matches. As DNA, the CDR3 is TGCGCCAGCCAGGGACTAGCGGGGCAAGAGCAGTACTTC. As protein: CASQGLAGQEQYF. The entire variable domain, with the rest obtained from reference TRBV5-1 and TRBJ2-7, is as follows: KAGVTQTPRYLIKTRGQQVTLSCSPISGHRSVSWYQQTPGQGLQFLFEYFSETQRNKGNFPGRFSGRQFSNSRSEMNVSTLELGDSALYLCASQGLAGQEQYFGPGTRLTVT.

V and J are TRBV19 and TRBJ2-3; 14 nucleotides align to TRBD2. The germline CDR1 and CDR2 sequences are LNHDA and SQIVND (reference sequence). The CDR3 is 16 amino acids. V lost 7 bases and J lost 5; bases outside the gene matches: 8. The CDR3 spells CASTPRGLAGVDTQYF. In DNA, the CDR3 is TGTGCCAGTACCCCCCGGGGACTAGCGGGAGTAGATACGCAGTATTTT. Supplemented by reference TRBV19 and TRBJ2-3, the full variable domain reads DGGITQSPKYLFRKEGQNVTLSCEQNLNHDAMYWYRQDPGQGLRLIYYSQIVNDFQKGDIAEGYSVSREKKESFPLTVTSAQKNPTAFYLCASTPRGLAGVDTQYFGPGTRLTVL.

The chain is built from TRBV11-3 and TRBJ2-1, with 12 bases fitting TRBD2. The CDR3 spans 14 residues. J lost 6 bases, V lost 5 bases, and 2 bases had no gene match. The germline gives CDR1 SGHNT, CDR2 YENEEA. CDR3 loop: CASSVTSGSNEQFF. The CDR3 nucleotides read TGTGCCAGCAGCGTGACTAGCGGGAGCAATGAGCAGTTCTTC.

V and J are TRBV5-1 and TRBJ2-5; D may be TRBD1 (5 bases). The CDR3 has 15 residues. Germline V CDR1 and CDR2: SGHRS, YFSETQ. The V gene lost 0 bases and the J gene lost 1 base, with 10 bases spanning the gap. The CDR3 sequence: CASSLGVDTQETQYF. The CDR3 DNA sequence: TGCGCCAGCAGCTTGGGGGTGGACACCCAAGAGACCCAGTACTTC.

This clone turned up a few times. Here the CDR3 DNA reads TGTGCCAGCCCTGACCTCGAGTACAATGAGCAGTTCTTC. Amino acids: CASPDLEYNEQFF. This chain connects TRBV6-1 to TRBJ2-1; D gene uncertain. CDR1 and CDR2 (germline): MNHNS, SASEGT. This CDR3 is built from 13 residues. The ends were cut back, 8 bases at V and 4 bases at J, with 12 bases in the middle.

The chain links TRBV7-3 to TRBJ1-2, with D hard to call. The CDR3 loop spans 17 amino acids. Germline V gene data show CDR1 as SGHTA and CDR2 as FQGTGA. Between the trimmed V and J ends, which lost 1 base and 3 bases, there was a span of 18 bases. Here the CDR3 DNA reads TGTGCCAGCAGCTTAAAGGTCCGGGGAAAAAAGGACTATGGCTACACCTTC. It translates to CASSLKVRGKKDYGYTF.

The rearrangement links TRBV7-9 to TRBJ2-1, with unresolved D. V lost 4 bases and J 10 bases, leaving 14 bases between the germline ends. This CDR3 comprises 13 residues. CDR1 is SEHNR, CDR2 FQNEAQ, per germline (reference sequence). CDR3 sequence reads: CASSSGGPGEQFF. The CDR3 coding sequence is TGTGCCAGCAGCTCCGGTGGCCCAGGAGAGCAGTTCTTC.

The rearrangement links TRBV27 to TRBJ2-1; 8 nucleotides line up with TRBD2. The germline CDR1 and CDR2 sequences are MNHEY and SMNVEV (reference sequence). V dropped 3 bases and J dropped 10; count of bases not matched to a gene: 8. This CDR3 comprises 14 residues. CDR3 bases: TGTGCCAGCAGTTTGTCGGGGGGGTTAGGGGAGCAGTTCTTC. Encoded protein: CASSLSGGLGEQFF.

The gene calls are TRBV11-2 and TRBJ2-5, with TRBD2 matching 10 bases. V shed 5 bases, J shed 5 bases, and the junction held 5 bases outside the gene matches. This CDR3 has 14 amino acids. CDR1 SGHAT and CDR2 FQNNGV come from the germline V gene. The CDR3 is CASSEAGGRETQYF. DNA for the CDR3: TGTGCCAGCAGCGAAGCGGGAGGGAGGGAGACCCAGTACTTC.

This clone was counted a few times. V usage is TRBV9 and J usage is TRBJ2-1; 12 bases align to TRBD2. V shed 4 bases, J shed 4 bases, and the junction held 3 bases outside the gene matches. Germline V gene lookup returns CDR1 SGDLS and CDR2 YYNGEE. The CDR3 runs 15 residues. The CDR3, as DNA: TGTGCCAGCAGCCCAGGACTAGCGGGATACAATGAGCAGTTCTTC. Its protein product is CASSPGLAGYNEQFF.

The V and J genes are TRBV4-1 and TRBJ1-5; D is perhaps TRBD1 (5 bases). Germline V CDR1 and CDR2: MGHRA, YSYEKL. The CDR3 contains 16 residues. V was trimmed by 1 base and J by 3 bases, leaving 13 bases between them. CDR3 nucleotides: TGCGCCAGCAGCCAAGGGGGAGGGGAGACCAATCAGCCCCAGCATTTT. Its translation: CASSQGGGETNQPQHF.

This chain links TRBV30 with TRBJ2-3; D ambiguous. Germline V gene data show CDR1 as GTSNPN and CDR2 as SVGIG (reference sequence). The CDR3 has 10 amino acids. V was clipped by 8 bases and J by 2 bases, with 5 bases between them. CDR3 in amino acids: CAGYTDTQYF. The CDR3 DNA reads as TGTGCCGGTTACACAGATACGCAGTATTTT. The entire variable domain, with the rest obtained from reference TRBV30 and TRBJ2-3, is as follows: SQTIHQWPATLVQPVGSPLSLECTVEGTSNPNLYWYRQAAGRGLQLLFYSVGIGQISSEVPQNLSASRPQDRQFILSSKKLLLSDSGFYLCAGYTDTQYFGPGTRLTVL.

The chain employs TRBV6-1 and TRBJ2-3; TRBD2 agrees at 13 bases. The J segment lost 2 bases and the V segment lost 6 bases, leaving 2 bases of the junction unmatched. Germline V lookup: CDR1 MNHNS, CDR2 SASEGT. The CDR3 sequence is 15 residues long. The CDR3 DNA reads as TGTGCCAGCAGGGGACTAGCGGGGTTCACAGATACGCAGTATTTT. Its translation is CASRGLAGFTDTQYF.

The V and J genes are TRBV7-5 and TRBJ2-7; the D call in the table, TRBD2, was not verified against the DNA. TRBV7-5 is classified as a pseudogene. This CDR3 region has 15 residues. The CDR3 protein is CARSFGLAGSYEQYF. The CDR3 DNA reads as TGTGCCAGAAGCTTCGGACTAGCGGGTTCCTACGAGCAGTACTTC.